The TCR beta chain under discussion was sequenced for a study of CD8 T cells in Susac syndrome. Worth noting for this clonotype: The antigen is not known.

The germline V gene encodes CDR1 SGHNT and CDR2 YENEEA. V dropped 1 base and J dropped 2 bases, with 9 bases sitting between them. This CDR3 has 15 amino acids. CD8+ and CD4+ blood T cells underwent TCR beta sequencing. TEMRA cells were FACS-enriched and CD8+ and CD4+ T cells negatively isolated. With random hexamers, reverse transcription was performed on about 0.5 to 1 ug of RNA. TCR beta CDR3 was amplified by immunoSEQ multiplex PCR. This amplification extended across 54 Vbeta and 13 Jbeta segments. MiXCR was run by TCRdb on the immunoSEQ multiplex PCR reads, yielding one entry per CDR3 protein. This sample carries fewer than 350,000 distinct CDR3 sequences, 70% to 90% of them seen once, and the ten largest clones take around 0.2%. Study-level results: In its TCR sequencing and HLA analysis, the study acknowledged that the number of individuals was relatively small.

The sample taken for sequencing was CD8+ T cells from PBMCs. The chain combines TRBV11-3 with TRBJ1-5; no clear D. This TCR was recovered from a human donor with multiple sclerosis. The CDR3 DNA reads as TGTGCCAGCAGCTTAGGGTCAGGAGGCAATCAGCCCCAGCATTTT. Translated, it gives CASSLGSGGNQPQHF.